Here is one T cell receptor beta chain with its context. As yet, its antigen is unknown. Germline CDR1 SQVTM, CDR2 ANQGSEA. The CDR3 has 15 residues. V lost 0 bases to trimming and J lost 5 bases, with 15 bases between them. The data were obtained in a study of cytomegalovirus exposure and HLA in healthy donors. Whole-study findings and limits: A later analysis associated some 18,000 TCR beta sequences with HLA alleles at a 0.05 false discovery rate. The presence/absence work took it that sequencing depth was about the same across donors. Later analysis showed TCR association rates varying by HLA locus, highest for DRB1 and lowest for HLA-C.

PCR primers comprised 60 Vbeta and 13 Jbeta primers. Original analysis: Approximately 11 million of the roughly 80 million unique TCR beta chains counted in a later analysis were shared. Here immunoSEQ multiplex PCR was the method, and the copy in TCRdb shows in-frame clones only, minus some. Clone size and the V and J calls come from that table; the DNA yielded D and trimming. The table lists approximately 160,000 clones, over 70% of them singletons. This sequence joins TRBV29-1 and TRBJ2-3; perhaps TRBD2 as D (6 bases). The sequenced material came from PBMCs. The sequence was collected from a woman aged 25 to 45 in good health and CMV-seropositive. The CDR3 sequence: CSVEDLWGERDTQYF. The CDR3 bases are TGCAGCGTTGAAGATCTTTGGGGGGAGAGAGATACGCAGTATTTT.